This TCR beta chain was identified in a study of cytomegalovirus exposure and HLA in healthy donors. About the research overall: A previous analysis identified approximately 120 million unique TCR beta sequences derived from some 200 million T cells. In an early release, HLA-typed donors contributed roughly 85 million unique TCR sequences. Notes on the study in general: It was assumed in the presence/absence analyses that sequencing depth was roughly uniform across donors.

To note about this clone: Antigen unknown.

Between the trimmed V and J ends, which lost 0 bases and 10 bases, there was a span of 10 bases. The CDR3 is made up of 13 amino acids. Germline CDR1 reads ENHRY; CDR2 reads SYGVKD. The PCR employed 60 Vbeta primers together with 13 Jbeta primers. Using immunoSEQ multiplex PCR, the repertoire was profiled, and TCRdb retains in-frame clones only, with some absent. Of 140,000 or so clones in the sample, 75% to 90% were seen once. This TCR was sampled from a woman in her 30s in good health and CMV-seronegative. Sequencing used PBMCs. The chain carries TRBV10-3 and TRBJ2-1; TRBD2 might be the D (5 bases). The CDR3 DNA is TGTGCCATCAGTGAGTCGACTCCGGGGGAGCAGTTCTTC. Amino acids: CAISESTPGEQFF.